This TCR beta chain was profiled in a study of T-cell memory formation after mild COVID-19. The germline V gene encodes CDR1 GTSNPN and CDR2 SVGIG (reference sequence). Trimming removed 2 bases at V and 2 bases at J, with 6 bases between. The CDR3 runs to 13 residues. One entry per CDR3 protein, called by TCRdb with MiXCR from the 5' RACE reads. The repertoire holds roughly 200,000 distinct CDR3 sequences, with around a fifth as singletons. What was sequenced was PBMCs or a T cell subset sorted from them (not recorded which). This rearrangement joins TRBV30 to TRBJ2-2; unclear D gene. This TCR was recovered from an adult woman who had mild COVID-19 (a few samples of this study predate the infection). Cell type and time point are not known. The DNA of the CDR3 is TGTGCCTGGAGTTTCCAAAACACCGGGGAGCTGTTTTTT. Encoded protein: CAWSFQNTGELFF.